Listed here is a single T cell receptor (beta chain). This table comes from immunoSEQ multiplex PCR, and its TCRdb copy is limited to in-frame clones, with some not included. Seen here are approximately 160,000 clones, roughly 90% observed once, and the top ten hold 5% to 7%. The sample comes from a study of cytomegalovirus exposure and HLA in healthy donors. Germline values: CDR1 MNHNY, CDR2 SVGAGI (reference sequence). The CDR3 contains 15 residues. Trimming shortened V by 2 bases and J by 4 bases, and 12 bases separated the two germline ends. The V call is TRBV6-6, the J call TRBJ1-3; TRBD1 might be the D (5 bases). Sequences were obtained from PBMCs. This TCR derives from a woman aged 30 to 39 in good health and CMV-seronegative. The CDR3 sequence: CASSYAPGNGNTIYF. CDR3 DNA sequence: TGTGCCAGCAGTTACGCACCAGGGAACGGAAACACCATATATTTT.